Each of the 10 T cell receptor beta chains below was sequenced from the same sample in a study of cytomegalovirus exposure and HLA in healthy donors. Generated by immunoSEQ multiplex PCR, the TCRdb table keeps only in-frame clones and is missing some. The top ten clones hold less than 1.5% of a sample with some 240,000 clones, around 85% of them seen once. The material sequenced was PBMCs. These receptors all come from a woman aged 30 to 39 in good health and CMV-seropositive.

About this clone itself: The same CDR3 also results from other DNA sequences found in this sample. CDR3 residues: CASSEGRGSYGYTF. The DNA of the CDR3 is TGTGCCAGCAGTGAAGGTCGGGGTAGCTATGGCTACACCTTC. The chain recombines TRBV6-1 with TRBJ1-2; D gene unclear. From germline, CDR1 is MNHNS and CDR2 SASEGT. Trimming removed 1 base at V and 4 bases at J, with 10 bases between. The CDR3 contains 14 residues.

This chain joins TRBV15 and TRBJ1-2, with D possibly being TRBD1 (6 bases). The V end lost 5 bases, the J end lost 2 bases, and 6 bases lay between the germline ends. This CDR3 is built from 12 residues. The germline gives CDR1 LNHNV, CDR2 YYDKDF (reference sequence). CDR3 amino acids: CATSQGNYGYTF. CDR3 in DNA: TGTGCCACCAGCCAGGGGAACTATGGCTACACCTTC.

The DNA of the CDR3 is TGCGCCAGCAGCCGACTAGCGGGAAATGTTGAGCAGTTCTTC. Its protein is CASSRLAGNVEQFF. The chain uses TRBV10-2 and TRBJ2-1; 11 positions agree with TRBD2. After removal of 6 bases from V and 9 bases from J, the junction contained 7 bases not matched to a gene. This CDR3 has 14 amino acids. Germline V gene data show CDR1 as WSHSY and CDR2 as SAAADI.

The chain combines TRBV6-5 with TRBJ2-7, with 11 bases fitting TRBD1. The CDR3 contains 14 residues. The germline V gene encodes CDR1 MNHEY and CDR2 SVGAGI. The V segment lost 2 bases and the J segment 11 bases; nucleotides outside the gene matches: 8. CDR3 nucleotides: TGTGCCAGCAGTTACACGGACAGGGGGCACCTTAAGTACTTC. Residues: CASSYTDRGHLKYF.

This clone was seen at least ten times. The genes are TRBV6-6 and TRBJ1-4; TRBD1 might be the D (5 bases). Germline values: CDR1 MNHNY, CDR2 SVGAGI (reference sequence). The CDR3 extends over 12 amino acids. V was trimmed by 5 bases and J by 7 bases, leaving 8 bases between them. The CDR3 DNA reads TGTGCCAGCAGTGCGACAGTTGAAAAACTGTTTTTT. Amino acid sequence: CASSATVEKLFF.

CDR3 protein: CASSARQGDGYTF. CDR3 coding DNA: TGCGCCAGCAGTGCCCGGCAGGGGGATGGCTACACCTTC. The rearrangement links TRBV10-1 to TRBJ1-2; 7 positions match TRBD1. V was pared by 4 bases and J by 6 bases, with 5 bases of the junction left unmatched. Germline V CDR1 and CDR2: WNHNN, SYGVQD (reference sequence). The CDR3 is made up of 13 amino acids.

The rearrangement joins TRBV5-6 to TRBJ2-7; no reliable D call. Germline V gives CDR1 SGHDT, CDR2 YYEEEE. Trimming stripped 0 bases from V and 3 bases from J, with 13 bases between. This CDR3 has 15 amino acids. The CDR3 sequence is CASSLGSPSIYEQYF. The CDR3 nucleotides are TGTGCCAGCAGCTTGGGATCGCCGAGCATCTACGAGCAGTACTTC. Supplemented by reference TRBV5-6 and TRBJ2-7, the full variable domain reads DAGVTQSPTHLIKTRGQQVTLRCSPKSGHDTVSWYQQALGQGPQFIFQYYEEEERQRGNFPDRFSGHQFPNYSSELNVNALLLGDSALYLCASSLGSPSIYEQYFGPGTRLTVT.

Here the CDR3 DNA reads TGTGCCAGCAGTCCCTATGACAGATTTGAAAACATTCAGTACTTC. Its protein is CASSPYDRFENIQYF. The chain joins TRBV27 to TRBJ2-4; D is perhaps TRBD1 (5 bases). The CDR3 sequence is 15 residues long. Trimming cost V 5 bases and J 5 bases, with 16 bases left between them. In germline, CDR1 is MNHEY, CDR2 SMNVEV (reference sequence).

This clone was picked up a small number of times. CDR3 loop: CASSQALGQTSEAFF. In nucleotides, the CDR3 is TGTGCCAGCAGCCAAGCCCTGGGACAGACCAGTGAAGCTTTCTTT. The J gene is TRBJ1-1, the V gene TRBV14; TRBD1 aligns across 7 bases. The CDR3 totals 15 residues. In germline, CDR1 is SGHDN, CDR2 FVKESK. Losses at the gene ends were 1 base for V and 7 bases for J; bases not matched to a gene: 9. Variable domain in full (rest from reference TRBV14 and TRBJ1-1): EAGVTQFPSHSVIEKGQTVTLRCDPISGHDNLYWYRRVMGKEIKFLLHFVKESKQDESGMPNNRFLAERTGGTYSTLKVQPAELEDSGVYFCASSQALGQTSEAFFGQGTRLTVV.

V is TRBV5-1 and J is TRBJ2-1, with D possibly TRBD1 on 8 matching bases. The CDR3 sequence is 17 residues long. From germline, CDR1 is SGHRS and CDR2 YFSETQ. Trimming pared 0 bases from V and 2 bases from J, leaving 15 bases between. The CDR3: CASSLATGGATYNEQFF. In DNA form, the CDR3 reads TGCGCCAGCAGCTTGGCCACAGGGGGGGCTACCTACAATGAGCAGTTCTTC.